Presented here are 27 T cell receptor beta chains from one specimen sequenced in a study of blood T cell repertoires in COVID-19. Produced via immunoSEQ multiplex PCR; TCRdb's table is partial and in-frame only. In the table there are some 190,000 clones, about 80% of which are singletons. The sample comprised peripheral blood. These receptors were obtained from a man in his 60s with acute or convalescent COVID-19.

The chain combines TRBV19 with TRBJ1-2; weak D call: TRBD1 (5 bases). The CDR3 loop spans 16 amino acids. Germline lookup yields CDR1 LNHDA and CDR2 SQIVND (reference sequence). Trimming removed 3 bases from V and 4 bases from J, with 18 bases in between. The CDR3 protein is CASSIIGGAQAYGYTF. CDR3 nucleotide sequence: TGTGCCAGTAGTATTATCGGAGGGGCACAGGCCTATGGCTACACCTTC.

DNA for the CDR3: TGCGCCAGCAGCCAAGGCCTTAGGGGTGACGGCTACACCTTC. Translating it yields CASSQGLRGDGYTF. V and J are TRBV4-1 and TRBJ1-2; a weak D match, TRBD1 (5 bases). CDR3 length: 14 amino acids. V lost 1 base and J 8 bases, leaving 14 bases between the germline ends. Germline V gene data show CDR1 as MGHRA and CDR2 as YSYEKL.

This CDR3 reads CASSPPEGGSRNTGELFF. DNA of the CDR3: TGTGCCAGCTCACCACCGGAGGGAGGATCCCGAAACACCGGGGAGCTGTTTTTT. The gene calls are TRBV18 and TRBJ2-2; D may be TRBD2 (6 bases). The CDR3 covers 18 residues. Germline V gene data show CDR1 as KGHSH and CDR2 as LQKENI. Trimming removed 0 bases from V and 2 bases from J, with 16 bases in between.

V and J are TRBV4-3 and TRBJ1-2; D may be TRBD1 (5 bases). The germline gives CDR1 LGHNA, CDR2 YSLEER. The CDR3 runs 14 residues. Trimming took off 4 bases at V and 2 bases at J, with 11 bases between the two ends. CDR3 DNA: TGCGCCAGCAGCCGGGCGACAGAGAACTATGGCTACACCTTC. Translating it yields CASSRATENYGYTF.

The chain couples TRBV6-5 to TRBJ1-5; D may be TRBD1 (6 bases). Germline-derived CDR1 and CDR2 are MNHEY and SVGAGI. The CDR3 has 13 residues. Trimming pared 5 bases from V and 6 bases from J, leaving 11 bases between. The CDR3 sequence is CASSRGGSQPQHF. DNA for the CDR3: TGTGCCAGCAGTAGGGGGGGATCTCAGCCCCAGCATTTT.

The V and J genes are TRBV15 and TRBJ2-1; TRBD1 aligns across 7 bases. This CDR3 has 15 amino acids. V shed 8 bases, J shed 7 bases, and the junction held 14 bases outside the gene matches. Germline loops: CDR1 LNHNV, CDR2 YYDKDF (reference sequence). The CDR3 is CATAASRQGLNEQFF. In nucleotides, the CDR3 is TGTGCCACCGCCGCTAGCCGACAGGGCCTGAATGAGCAGTTCTTC.

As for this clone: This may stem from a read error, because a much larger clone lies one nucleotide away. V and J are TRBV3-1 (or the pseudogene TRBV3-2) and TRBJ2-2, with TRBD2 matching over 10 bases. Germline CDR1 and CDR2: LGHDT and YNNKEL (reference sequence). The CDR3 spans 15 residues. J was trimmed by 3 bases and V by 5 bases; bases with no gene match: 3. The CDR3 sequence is CASSVLAGDTGELFF. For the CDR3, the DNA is TGTGCCAGCAGCGTCCTAGCGGGGGACACCGGGGAGCTGTTTTTT.

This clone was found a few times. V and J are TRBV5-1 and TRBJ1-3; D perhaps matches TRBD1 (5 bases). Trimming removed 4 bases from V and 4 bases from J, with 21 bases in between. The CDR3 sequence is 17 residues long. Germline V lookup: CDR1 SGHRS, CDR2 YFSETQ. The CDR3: CASSTGAGRPGGNTIYF. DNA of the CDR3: TGCGCCAGCAGCACTGGGGCGGGACGGCCAGGAGGAAACACCATATATTTT.

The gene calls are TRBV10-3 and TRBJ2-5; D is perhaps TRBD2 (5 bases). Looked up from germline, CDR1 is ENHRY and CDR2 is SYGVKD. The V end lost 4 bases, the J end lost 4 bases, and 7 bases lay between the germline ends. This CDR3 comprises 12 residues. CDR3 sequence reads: CAISASGETQYF. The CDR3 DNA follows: TGTGCCATCAGTGCCAGCGGAGAGACCCAGTACTTC.

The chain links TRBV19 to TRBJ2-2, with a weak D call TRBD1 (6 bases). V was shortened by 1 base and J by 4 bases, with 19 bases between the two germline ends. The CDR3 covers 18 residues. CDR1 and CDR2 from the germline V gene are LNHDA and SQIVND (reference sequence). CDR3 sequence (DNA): TGTGCCAGTAGTATAGGGATCCCGTACGGGACACCCACCGGGGAGCTGTTTTTT. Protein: CASSIGIPYGTPTGELFF.

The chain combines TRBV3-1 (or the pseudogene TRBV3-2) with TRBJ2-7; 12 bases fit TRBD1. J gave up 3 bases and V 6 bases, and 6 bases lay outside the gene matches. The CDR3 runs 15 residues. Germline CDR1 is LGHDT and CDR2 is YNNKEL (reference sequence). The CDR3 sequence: CASSPRDRGLYEQYF. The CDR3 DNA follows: TGTGCCAGCAGTCCCCGGGACAGGGGGCTCTACGAGCAGTACTTC.

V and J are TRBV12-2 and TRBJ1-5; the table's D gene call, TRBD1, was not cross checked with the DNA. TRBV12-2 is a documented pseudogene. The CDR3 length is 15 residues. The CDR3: CASRSIRDRVQPQHF. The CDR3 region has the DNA TGTGCAAGTCGCTCAATCCGGGACAGGGTACAGCCCCAGCATTTT.

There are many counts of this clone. Written as DNA, the CDR3 is TGCAGCGTTAGCCAGGGTGGGAATTCACCCCTCCACTTT. This gives the protein CSVSQGGNSPLHF. The chain carries TRBV29-1 and TRBJ1-6; weak D call: TRBD1 (5 bases). Trimming took off 5 bases at V and 7 bases at J, with 12 bases between the two ends. Germline lookup yields CDR1 SQVTM and CDR2 ANQGSEA. This CDR3 region has 13 residues.

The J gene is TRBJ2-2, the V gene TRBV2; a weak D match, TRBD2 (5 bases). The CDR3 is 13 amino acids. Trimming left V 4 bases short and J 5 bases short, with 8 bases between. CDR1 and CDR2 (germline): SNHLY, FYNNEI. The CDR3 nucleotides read TGTGCCAGCAGTGTTAGGGAGACCGGGGAGCTGTTTTTT. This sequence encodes CASSVRETGELFF.

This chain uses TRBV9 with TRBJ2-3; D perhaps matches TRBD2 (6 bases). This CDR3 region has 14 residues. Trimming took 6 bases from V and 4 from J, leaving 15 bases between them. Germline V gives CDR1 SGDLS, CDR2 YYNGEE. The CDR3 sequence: CASKTGETADTQYF. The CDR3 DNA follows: TGTGCCAGCAAAACGGGAGAAACCGCAGATACGCAGTATTTT.

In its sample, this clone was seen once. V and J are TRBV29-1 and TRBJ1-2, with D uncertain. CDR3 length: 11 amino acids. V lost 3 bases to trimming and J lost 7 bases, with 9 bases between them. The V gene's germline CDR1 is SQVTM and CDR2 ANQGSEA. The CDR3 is CSVDPQAGYTF. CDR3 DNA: TGCAGCGTTGACCCGCAGGCTGGCTACACCTTC.

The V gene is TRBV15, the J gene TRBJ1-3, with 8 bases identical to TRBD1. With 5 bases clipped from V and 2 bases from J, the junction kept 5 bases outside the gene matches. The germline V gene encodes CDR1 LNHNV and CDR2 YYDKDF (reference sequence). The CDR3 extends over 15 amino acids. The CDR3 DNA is TGTGCCACCAGCCCCCGGACAGGGACTGGAAACACCATATATTTT. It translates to CATSPRTGTGNTIYF.

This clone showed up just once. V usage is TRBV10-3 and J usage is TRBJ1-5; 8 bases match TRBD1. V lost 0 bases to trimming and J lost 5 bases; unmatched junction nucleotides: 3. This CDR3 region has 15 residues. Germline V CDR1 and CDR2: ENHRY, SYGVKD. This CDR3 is CAISESGQGYQPQHF. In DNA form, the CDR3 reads TGTGCCATCAGTGAGTCTGGACAGGGCTATCAGCCCCAGCATTTT.

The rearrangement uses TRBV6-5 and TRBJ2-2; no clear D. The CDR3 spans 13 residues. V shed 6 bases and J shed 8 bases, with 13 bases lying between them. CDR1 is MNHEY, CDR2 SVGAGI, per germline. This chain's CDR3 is CASSALGRGELFF. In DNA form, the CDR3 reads TGTGCCAGCAGCGCCCTAGGTCGGGGGGAGCTGTTTTTT.

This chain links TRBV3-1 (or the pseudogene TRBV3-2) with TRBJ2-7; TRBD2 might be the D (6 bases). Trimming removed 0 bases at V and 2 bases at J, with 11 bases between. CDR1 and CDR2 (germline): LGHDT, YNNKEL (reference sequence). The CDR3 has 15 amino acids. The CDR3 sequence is CASSQERGGAYEQYF. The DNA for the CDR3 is TGTGCCAGCAGCCAAGAGAGGGGAGGTGCCTACGAGCAGTACTTC.

This CDR3 reads CASTGMQQPQHF. DNA of the CDR3: TGTGCCAGCACCGGGATGCAGCAGCCCCAGCATTTT. The chain carries TRBV6-5 and TRBJ1-5; no reliable D call. Germline V gene lookup returns CDR1 MNHEY and CDR2 SVGAGI. V shed 7 bases and J shed 7 bases, with 11 bases lying between them. The CDR3 contains 12 residues.

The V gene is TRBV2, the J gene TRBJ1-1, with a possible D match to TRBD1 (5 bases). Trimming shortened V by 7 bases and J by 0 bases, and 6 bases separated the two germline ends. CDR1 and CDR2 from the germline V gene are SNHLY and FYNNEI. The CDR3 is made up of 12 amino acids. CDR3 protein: CASTGMNTEAFF. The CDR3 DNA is TGTGCCAGCACAGGGATGAACACTGAAGCTTTCTTT. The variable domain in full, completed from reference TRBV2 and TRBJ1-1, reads EPEVTQTPSHQVTQMGQEVILRCVPISNHLYFYWYRQILGQKVEFLVSFYNNEISEKSEIFDDQFSVERPDGSNFTLKIRSTKLEDSAMYFCASTGMNTEAFFGQGTRLTVV.

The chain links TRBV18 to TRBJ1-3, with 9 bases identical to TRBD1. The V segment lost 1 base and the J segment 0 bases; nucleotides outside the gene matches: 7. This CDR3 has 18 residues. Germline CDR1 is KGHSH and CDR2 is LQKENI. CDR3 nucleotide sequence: TGTGCCAGCTCACCACGGGGACAGGGAATTGTCTCTGGAAACACCATATATTTT. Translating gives CASSPRGQGIVSGNTIYF.

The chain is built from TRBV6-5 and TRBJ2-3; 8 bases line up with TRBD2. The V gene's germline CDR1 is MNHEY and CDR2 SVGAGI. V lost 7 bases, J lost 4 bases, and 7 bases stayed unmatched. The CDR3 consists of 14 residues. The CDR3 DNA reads TGTGCCAGCATTCGGGGGGGCCCCGCAGATACGCAGTATTTT. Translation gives CASIRGGPADTQYF.

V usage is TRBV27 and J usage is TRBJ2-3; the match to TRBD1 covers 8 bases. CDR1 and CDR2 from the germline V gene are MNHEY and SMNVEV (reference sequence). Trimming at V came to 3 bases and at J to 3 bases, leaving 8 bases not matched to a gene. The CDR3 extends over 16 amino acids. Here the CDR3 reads CASSFQGATATDTQYF. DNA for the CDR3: TGTGCCAGCAGTTTTCAGGGGGCGACTGCGACAGATACGCAGTATTTT.

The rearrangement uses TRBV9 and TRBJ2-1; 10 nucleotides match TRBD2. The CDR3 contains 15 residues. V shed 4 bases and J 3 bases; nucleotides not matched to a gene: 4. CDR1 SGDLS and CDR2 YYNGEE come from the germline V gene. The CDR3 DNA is TGTGCCAGCAGCCCACTAGCGGGAAACTACAATGAGCAGTTCTTC. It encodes CASSPLAGNYNEQFF.

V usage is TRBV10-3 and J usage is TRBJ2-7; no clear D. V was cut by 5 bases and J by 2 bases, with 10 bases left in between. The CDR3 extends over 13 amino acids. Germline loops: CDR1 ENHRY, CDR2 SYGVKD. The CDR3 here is CAISPGPTYEQYF. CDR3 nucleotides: TGTGCCATCAGTCCTGGGCCTACCTACGAGCAGTACTTC.